This entry is about one T cell receptor (beta chain). This specimen belongs to a study of blood T cell repertoires in COVID-19. Study-level information: Samples taken during acute and convalescent COVID-19 were collected in the United States, Italy and Spain. PBMCs, B-cell-depleted T cells, or T cells were the source of the cDNA or gDNA that made up the material.

Per the original data handling: Amplification of reference gene primers was used by the study to estimate nucleated cell counts. This table comes from immunoSEQ multiplex PCR, and its TCRdb copy is limited to in-frame clones, with some not included. The DNA gave D and trimming, while V, J and clone size come from that table. Counted here are roughly 82,000 clones, about 90% occurring once; the ten biggest clones make up 0.95% to 1.3%. V lost 3 bases to trimming and J lost 4 bases, with 13 bases between them. Germline loops: CDR1 LNHDA, CDR2 SQIVND (reference sequence). This CDR3 contains 15 residues.

Sequenced input: peripheral blood. The chain has TRBV19 and TRBJ1-3, with D possibly matching TRBD1 (5 bases). The TCR was taken from a woman aged 50 to 60 in a cohort sampled during active COVID-19. The CDR3 region has the DNA TGTGCCAGTAGTATCGCCGGGACTAGGGGAAACACCATATATTTT. Amino acids: CASSIAGTRGNTIYF.